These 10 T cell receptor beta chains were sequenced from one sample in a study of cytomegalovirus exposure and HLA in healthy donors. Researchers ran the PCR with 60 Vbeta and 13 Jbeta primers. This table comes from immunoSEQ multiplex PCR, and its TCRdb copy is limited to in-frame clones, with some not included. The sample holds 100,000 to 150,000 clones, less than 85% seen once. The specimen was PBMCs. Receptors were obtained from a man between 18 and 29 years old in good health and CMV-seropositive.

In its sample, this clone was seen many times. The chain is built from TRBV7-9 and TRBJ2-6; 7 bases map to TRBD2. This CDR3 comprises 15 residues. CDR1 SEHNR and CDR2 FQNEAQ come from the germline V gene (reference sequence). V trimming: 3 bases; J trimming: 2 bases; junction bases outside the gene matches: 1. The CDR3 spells CASSLGGTGANVLTF. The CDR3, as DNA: TGTGCCAGCAGCTTGGGGGGGACTGGGGCCAACGTCCTGACTTTC.

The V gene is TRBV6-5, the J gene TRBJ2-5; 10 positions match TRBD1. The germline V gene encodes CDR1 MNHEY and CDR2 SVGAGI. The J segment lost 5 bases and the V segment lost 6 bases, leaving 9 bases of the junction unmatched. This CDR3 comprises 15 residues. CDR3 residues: CASSRRQGAWETQYF. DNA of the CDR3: TGTGCCAGCAGCCGACGACAGGGGGCGTGGGAGACCCAGTACTTC.

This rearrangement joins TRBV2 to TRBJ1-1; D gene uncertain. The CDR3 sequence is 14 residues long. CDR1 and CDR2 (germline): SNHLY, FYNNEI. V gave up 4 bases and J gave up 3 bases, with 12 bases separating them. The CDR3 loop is CASSAEGRDTEAFF. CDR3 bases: TGTGCCAGCAGTGCGGAAGGGAGGGACACTGAAGCTTTCTTT.

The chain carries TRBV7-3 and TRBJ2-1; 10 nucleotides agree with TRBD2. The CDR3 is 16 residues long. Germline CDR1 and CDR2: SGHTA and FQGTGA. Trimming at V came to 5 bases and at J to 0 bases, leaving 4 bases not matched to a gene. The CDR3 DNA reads TGTGCCAGCAGCCTTCTAGCGGGGGCCTCCTACAATGAGCAGTTCTTC. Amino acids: CASSLLAGASYNEQFF.

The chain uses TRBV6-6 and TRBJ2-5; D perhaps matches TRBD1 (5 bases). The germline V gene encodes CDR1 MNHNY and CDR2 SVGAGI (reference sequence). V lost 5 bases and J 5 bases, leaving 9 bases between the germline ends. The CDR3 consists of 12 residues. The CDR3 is CASSPGLETQYF. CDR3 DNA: TGTGCCAGCAGTCCAGGGCTGGAGACCCAGTACTTC.

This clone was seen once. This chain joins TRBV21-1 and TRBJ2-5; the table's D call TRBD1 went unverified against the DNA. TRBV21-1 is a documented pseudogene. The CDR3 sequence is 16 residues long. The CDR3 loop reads CASSKEVGSGGVAQYF. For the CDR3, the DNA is TGTGCCAGCAGCAAAGAAGTGGGATCAGGGGGTGTGGCCCAGTACTTC.

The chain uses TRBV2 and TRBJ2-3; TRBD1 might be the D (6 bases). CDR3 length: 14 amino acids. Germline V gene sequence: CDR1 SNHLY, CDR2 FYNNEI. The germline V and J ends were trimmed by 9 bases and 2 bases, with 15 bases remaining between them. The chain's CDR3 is CARSTGTSTDTQYF. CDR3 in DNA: TGTGCCAGATCTACAGGGACCTCCACAGATACGCAGTATTTT.

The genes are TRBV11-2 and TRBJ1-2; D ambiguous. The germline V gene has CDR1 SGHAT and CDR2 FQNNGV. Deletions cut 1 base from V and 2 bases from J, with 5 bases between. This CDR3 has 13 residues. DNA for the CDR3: TGTGCCAGCAGCTTAGGCAGAAACTATGGCTACACCTTC. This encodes CASSLGRNYGYTF. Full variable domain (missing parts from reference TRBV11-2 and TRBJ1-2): EAGVAQSPRYKIIEKRQSVAFWCNPISGHATLYWYQQILGQGPKLLIQFQNNGVVDDSQLPKDRFSAERLKGVDSTLKIQPAKLEDSAVYLCASSLGRNYGYTFGSGTRLTVV.

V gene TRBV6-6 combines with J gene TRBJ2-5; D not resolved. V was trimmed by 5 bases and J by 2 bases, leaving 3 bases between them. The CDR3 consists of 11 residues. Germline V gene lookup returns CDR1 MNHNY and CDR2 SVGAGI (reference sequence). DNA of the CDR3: TGTGCCAGCAGTCAACAAGAGACCCAGTACTTC. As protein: CASSQQETQYF.

CDR3 region: CASSLAVLQGGDTQYF. In DNA, the CDR3 is TGTGCCAGCAGCTTAGCGGTCTTACAGGGGGGGGATACGCAGTATTTT. The V and J genes are TRBV11-1 and TRBJ2-3; tentative D call: TRBD1 (8 bases). The germline CDR1 and CDR2 sequences are SGHAT and FQDESV (reference sequence). CDR3 length: 16 residues. V shed 0 bases and J shed 6 bases, with 16 bases lying between them.